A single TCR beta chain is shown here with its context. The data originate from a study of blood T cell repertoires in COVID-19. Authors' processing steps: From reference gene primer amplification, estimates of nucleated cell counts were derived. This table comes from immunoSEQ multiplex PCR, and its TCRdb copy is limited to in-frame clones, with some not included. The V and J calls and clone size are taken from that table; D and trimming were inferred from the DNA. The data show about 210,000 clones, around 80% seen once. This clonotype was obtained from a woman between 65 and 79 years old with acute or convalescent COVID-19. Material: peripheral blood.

For the CDR3, the DNA is TGCGCCAGCAGCTACGGGACTAGCGGGGGAGAGGATACGCAGTATTTT. This sequence encodes CASSYGTSGGEDTQYF. The gene calls are TRBV5-1 and TRBJ2-3; TRBD2 matches at 14 bases. Germline CDR1 is SGHRS and CDR2 is YFSETQ. V shed 3 bases, J shed 6 bases, and the junction held 6 bases outside the gene matches. The CDR3 runs to 16 residues.